These 8 T cell receptor beta chains were sequenced from one sample in a study of OX40 agonist ivuxolimab in advanced cancers. Sequencing used immunoSEQ multiplex PCR; TCRdb keeps in-frame clones, though not all of them. The profile shows about 36,000 clones, 80% to 85% of them singletons. The sequencing here drew on CD4+ or CD8+ T cells sorted from blood, taken in a trial of the OX40 agonist ivuxolimab. The receptors here all came from an adult with an advanced solid tumor such as melanoma, head and neck, liver or kidney cancer.

The J gene is TRBJ1-1, the V gene TRBV15, with 7 nucleotides matching TRBD1. Germline V gene sequence: CDR1 LNHNV, CDR2 YYDKDF (reference sequence). V shed 5 bases and J 4 bases; nucleotides not matched to a gene: 7. This CDR3 has 14 amino acids. The CDR3 reads CATSADRQTTEAFF. CDR3 nucleotides: TGTGCCACCAGCGCGGACAGGCAGACCACTGAAGCTTTCTTT.

The gene calls are TRBV28 and TRBJ1-6; D remains unclear. Trimming stripped 6 bases from V and 0 bases from J, with 9 bases between. The CDR3 loop spans 15 amino acids. Germline assignment: CDR1 MDHEN and CDR2 SYDVKM. The CDR3 here is CASSRSTSYNSPLHF. As DNA, the CDR3 is TGTGCCAGCAGCCGAAGCACCTCCTATAATTCACCCCTCCACTTT.

The DNA for the CDR3 is TGTGCCAGTAGTATGGTCCCCCGACGCGCCAATGAGCAGTTCTTC. Amino acids: CASSMVPRRANEQFF. This rearrangement joins TRBV19 to TRBJ2-1, with D hard to call. This CDR3 is 15 amino acids long. Germline CDR1 reads LNHDA; CDR2 reads SQIVND (reference sequence). V was shortened by 3 bases and J by 6 bases, with 15 bases between the two germline ends. The full variable domain, completed using reference TRBV19 and TRBJ2-1, is DGGITQSPKYLFRKEGQNVTLSCEQNLNHDAMYWYRQDPGQGLRLIYYSQIVNDFQKGDIAEGYSVSREKKESFPLTVTSAQKNPTAFYLCASSMVPRRANEQFFGPGTRLTVL.

This chain uses TRBV7-3 with TRBJ2-3; 7 bases match TRBD1. The trim removed 5 bases at V and 2 bases at J, leaving 7 bases unmatched. The CDR3 runs to 15 residues. Germline V gene sequence: CDR1 SGHTA, CDR2 FQGTGA. CDR3: CASSRGQRYTDTQYF. CDR3 bases: TGTGCCAGCAGCCGGGGACAGAGATACACAGATACGCAGTATTTT.

The chain couples TRBV7-2 to TRBJ1-3, with D perhaps TRBD1 (5 bases). CDR3 length: 14 amino acids. The ends were cut back, 5 bases at V and 5 bases at J, with 13 bases in the middle. Germline assignment: CDR1 SGHTA and CDR2 FQGNSA. The CDR3 spells CASSQGTARNTIYF. As DNA, the CDR3 is TGTGCCAGCAGCCAAGGGACGGCGAGAAACACCATATATTTT.

The CDR3 is CASSAAGGPEQYF. CDR3 nucleotides: TGTGCCAGCAGCGCGGCGGGAGGGCCCGAGCAGTACTTC. V gene TRBV9 combines with J gene TRBJ2-7; 9 bases are shared with TRBD2. V shed 3 bases, J shed 6 bases, and the junction held 4 bases outside the gene matches. The CDR3 consists of 13 residues. CDR1 is SGDLS and CDR2 is YYNGEE in the germline V gene.

V is TRBV9 and J is TRBJ2-3; possibly TRBD1 for D (5 bases). The V gene lost 0 bases and the J gene lost 3 bases, with 14 bases spanning the gap. This CDR3 is 16 amino acids long. Germline CDR1 and CDR2: SGDLS and YYNGEE. The CDR3 nucleotides are TGTGCCAGCAGCGTAGGGACAAGGGGCAGGACAGATACGCAGTATTTT. It specifies CASSVGTRGRTDTQYF.

The chain is built from TRBV5-1 and TRBJ2-1; D might be TRBD2 (5 bases). The CDR3 totals 15 residues. Trimming removed 3 bases at V and 7 bases at J, with 17 bases between. Per the germline V gene, CDR1 is SGHRS and CDR2 is YFSETQ. The chain's CDR3 is CASSSGSMSTNEQFF. The CDR3 DNA reads TGCGCCAGCAGCTCGGGGTCTATGTCTACGAATGAGCAGTTCTTC.